Listed below are T cell receptor beta chains from one sample, sequenced in a study of CD8+ T cells in alopecia areata. Some clones are missing from TCRdb's copy, which holds only in-frame ones; the method was immunoSEQ multiplex PCR. The table lists 120,000 or so clones, about 50% of them singletons. Sequencing was carried out using NKG2D-low CD8+ T cells sorted from blood. The receptor source for this set is a human donor with alopecia areata. CDR3s include the opening cysteine and the closing phenylalanine or tryptophan. The D gene is left open where the match is weak. Clone size is shown for a subset of rows, as once, few, many or a class of expanded clone.

d_call	cdr3_length	v_call	j_call	clone_size	cdr3_aa	cdr3_nt
TRBD2	15	TRBV5-1	TRBJ2-5	NA	CASSSGTTLQETQYF	TGCGCCAGCAGCTCCGGGACTACTCTACAAGAGACCCAGTACTTC
TRBD2	12	TRBV5-6	TRBJ2-3	NA	CASSFASGPTVF	TGTGCCAGCAGCTTTGCTAGCGGTCCCACCGTCTTT
TRBD1	14	TRBV6-6	TRBJ2-7	NA	CASGRDRGYYEQYF	TGTGCCAGCGGCCGGGACAGGGGCTACTACGAGCAGTACTTC
TRBD1	15	TRBV27	TRBJ1-5	NA	CASRKTGGLVEPQHF	TGTGCCAGCAGAAAGACAGGGGGCCTGGTAGAGCCCCAGCATTTT
NA	12	TRBV29-1	TRBJ2-1	NA	CSVEAAYNEQFF	TGCAGCGTTGAGGCCGCGTACAATGAGCAGTTCTTC
TRBD2	11	TRBV5-6	TRBJ2-1	NA	CASSWSSGRVF	TGTGCCAGCAGCTGGAGTAGCGGGAGGGTCTTC
NA	15	TRBV7-9	TRBJ2-7	few	CASSPVQGNPYEQYF	TGTGCCAGCAGCCCCGTTCAGGGGAATCCTTACGAGCAGTACTTC
TRBD1	12	TRBV5-6	TRBJ2-7	NA	CASSAGTVEQYF	TGTGCCAGCAGCGCCGGGACAGTAGAGCAGTACTTC
NA	15	TRBV28	TRBJ2-7	NA	CASSPLWTDLYEQYF	TGTGCCAGCAGTCCCCTTTGGACGGATCTCTACGAGCAGTACTTC
TRBD1	17	TRBV7-9	TRBJ2-7	NA	CASSIGTGGPTAYEQYF	TGTGCCAGCAGCATAGGGACAGGGGGCCCGACAGCCTACGAGCAGTACTTC
TRBD1	15	TRBV29-1	TRBJ2-7	NA	CSVEDPEQGASEQYF	TGCAGCGTTGAAGATCCTGAGCAGGGGGCTAGCGAGCAGTACTTC
NA	13	TRBV29-1	TRBJ2-7	few	CSVEQGTDYEQYF	TGCAGCGTTGAACAGGGGACGGACTACGAGCAGTACTTC
TRBD1	12	TRBV29-1	TRBJ1-2	few	CSAPGQGFGYTF	TGCAGCGCCCCGGGACAGGGATTCGGCTACACCTTC
NA	12	TRBV29-1	TRBJ1-1	NA	CSVDGGNTEAFF	TGCAGCGTTGATGGCGGTAACACTGAAGCTTTCTTT
TRBD1	13	TRBV30	TRBJ1-6	NA	CAWSGQGGTPLHF	TGTGCCTGGAGTGGGCAGGGGGGAACACCCCTCCACTTT
NA	16	TRBV30	TRBJ1-2	NA	CAWISPFDVSDYGYTF	TGTGCCTGGATAAGCCCCTTCGACGTTTCTGACTATGGCTACACCTTC
NA	14	TRBV29-1	TRBJ2-1	NA	CSVAETEAYNEQFF	TGCAGCGTTGCCGAAACTGAGGCCTACAATGAGCAGTTCTTC
TRBD2	15	TRBV30	TRBJ2-7	NA	CAWSGVLAGDYEQYF	TGTGCCTGGAGTGGGGTGTTAGCGGGAGACTACGAGCAGTACTTC
NA	15	TRBV19	TRBJ2-1	NA	CASSAAGGSYNEQFF	TGTGCCAGTAGTGCCGCTGGGGGCTCCTACAATGAGCAGTTCTTC
NA	14	TRBV29-1	TRBJ2-1	NA	CSVEDVSENNEQFF	TGCAGCGTTGAAGATGTGTCTGAAAACAATGAGCAGTTCTTC
NA	11	TRBV29-1	TRBJ2-2	NA	CSHVDAGELFF	TGCAGCCATGTCGACGCCGGGGAGCTGTTTTTT
NA	12	TRBV27	TRBJ2-3	NA	CASSQTGDTQYF	TGTGCCAGCAGTCAGACGGGGGATACGCAGTATTTT
NA	13	TRBV29-1	TRBJ2-2	few	CSVFEGSTGELFF	TGCAGCGTTTTTGAGGGTTCCACCGGGGAGCTGTTTTTT
NA	11	TRBV29-1	TRBJ2-7	few	CSVESDYEQYF	TGCAGCGTTGAATCCGACTACGAGCAGTACTTC
NA	12	TRBV30	TRBJ2-2	NA	CAQTRSTGELFF	TGTGCCCAGACGCGAAGCACCGGGGAGCTGTTTTTT
TRBD2	14	TRBV9	TRBJ2-7	few	CASSPGTSGYEQYF	TGTGCCAGCAGCCCCGGGACTAGCGGCTACGAGCAGTACTTC
NA	15	TRBV30	TRBJ2-4	few	CAWQPDLPLKNIQYF	TGTGCCTGGCAGCCGGACCTCCCTTTGAAAAACATTCAGTACTTC
TRBD2	13	TRBV4-1	TRBJ2-3	NA	CASSQGPAGEQYF	TGCGCCAGCAGCCAAGGTCCAGCGGGAGAGCAGTATTTT
NA	12	TRBV30	TRBJ2-1	NA	CAWSDRVDEQFF	TGTGCCTGGAGTGACAGGGTCGATGAGCAGTTCTTC
TRBD1	15	TRBV28	TRBJ1-5	NA	CASSSETGVDQPQHF	TGTGCCAGCAGTTCTGAGACAGGGGTTGATCAGCCCCAGCATTTT
NA	14	TRBV28	TRBJ2-1	few	CASSLEIRVNEQFF	TGTGCCAGCAGTTTAGAGATCAGGGTCAATGAGCAGTTCTTC
TRBD2	16	TRBV11-2	TRBJ2-1	NA	CASSYRAGGSYNEQFF	TGTGCCAGCAGTTACCGCGCGGGGGGCTCCTACAATGAGCAGTTCTTC
NA	12	TRBV7-9	TRBJ2-2	NA	CASSWSAGELFF	TGTGCCAGCAGCTGGTCGGCTGGGGAGCTGTTTTTT
NA	12	TRBV5-1	TRBJ2-7	NA	CASSGDSYEQYF	TGCGCCAGCAGCGGAGATAGCTACGAGCAGTACTTC
NA	15	TRBV29-1	TRBJ2-1	few	CSAAGGRDEYNEQFF	TGCAGCGCAGCGGGTGGCAGGGATGAGTACAATGAGCAGTTCTTC
NA	14	TRBV29-1	TRBJ2-3	NA	CSVPWRYGTDTQYF	TGCAGCGTCCCATGGCGATATGGCACAGATACGCAGTATTTT
NA	16	TRBV18	TRBJ2-7	few	CASSPGEGRHSYEQYF	TGTGCCAGCTCACCGGGAGAGGGACGGCACTCCTACGAGCAGTACTTC
TRBD1	14	TRBV29-1	TRBJ2-3	NA	CSAGTGGITDTQYF	TGCAGCGCCGGAACAGGGGGCATAACAGATACGCAGTATTTT
TRBD2	14	TRBV4-1	TRBJ2-3	NA	CASSQAGGTDTQYF	TGCGCCAGCAGCCAAGCGGGAGGGACAGATACGCAGTATTTT
NA	15	TRBV5-1	TRBJ2-7	NA	CASSLGTATSYEQYF	TGCGCCAGCAGCTTGGGCACAGCTACCTCCTACGAGCAGTACTTC
NA	11	TRBV20-1	TRBJ2-7	NA	CSGYLSYEQYF	TGCAGTGGCTACCTATCCTACGAGCAGTACTTC
NA	13	TRBV29-1	TRBJ1-2	NA	CSVRPEGNDGYTF	TGCAGCGTCAGACCGGAAGGGAACGATGGCTACACCTTC
TRBD1	14	TRBV5-6	TRBJ2-7	NA	CASKKFPGQGEQYF	TGTGCCAGCAAAAAGTTCCCGGGACAGGGCGAGCAGTACTTC
NA	12	TRBV29-1	TRBJ2-1	NA	CSVVDWRSEQFF	TGCAGCGTTGTGGACTGGCGGAGTGAGCAGTTCTTC
TRBD1	15	TRBV29-1	TRBJ1-2	few	CSADYWTGPNHGYTF	TGCAGCGCAGACTACTGGACAGGGCCTAACCATGGCTACACCTTC
NA	12	TRBV27	TRBJ2-7	NA	CASRGTPYEQYF	TGTGCCAGCAGGGGAACCCCCTACGAGCAGTACTTC
NA	13	TRBV27	TRBJ1-6	NA	CASSQRGISPLHF	TGTGCCAGCAGCCAGAGGGGGATTTCACCCCTCCACTTT
NA	14	TRBV9	TRBJ1-5	NA	CASSVGSGYQPQHF	TGTGCCAGCAGCGTGGGCTCAGGGTATCAGCCCCAGCATTTT
NA	14	TRBV30	TRBJ2-1	NA	CAWGGEVSYNEQFF	TGTGCCTGGGGAGGGGAGGTGTCCTACAATGAGCAGTTCTTC
NA	13	TRBV29-1	TRBJ2-7	NA	CSVLTSSGYEQYF	TGCAGCGTGCTGACTAGTTCCGGCTACGAGCAGTACTTC
NA	12	TRBV30	TRBJ1-2	NA	CACHLTGLGYTF	TGTGCCTGCCATTTGACCGGTCTTGGCTACACCTTC
NA	12	TRBV7-9	TRBJ2-7	NA	CASNIQGNEQYF	TGTGCCAGCAACATCCAGGGGAACGAGCAGTACTTC